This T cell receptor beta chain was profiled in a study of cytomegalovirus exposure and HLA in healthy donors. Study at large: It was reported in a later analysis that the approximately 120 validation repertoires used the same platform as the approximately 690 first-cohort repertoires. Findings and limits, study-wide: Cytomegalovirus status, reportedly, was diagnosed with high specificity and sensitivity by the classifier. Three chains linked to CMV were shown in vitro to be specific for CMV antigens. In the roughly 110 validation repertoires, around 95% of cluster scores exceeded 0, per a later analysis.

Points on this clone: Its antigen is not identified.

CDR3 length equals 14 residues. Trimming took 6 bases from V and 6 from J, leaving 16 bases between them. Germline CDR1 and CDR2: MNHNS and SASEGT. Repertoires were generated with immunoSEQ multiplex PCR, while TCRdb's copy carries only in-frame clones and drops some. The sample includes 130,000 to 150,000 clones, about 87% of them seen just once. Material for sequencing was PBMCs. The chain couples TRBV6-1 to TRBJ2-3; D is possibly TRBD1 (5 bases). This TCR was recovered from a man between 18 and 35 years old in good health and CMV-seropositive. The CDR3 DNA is TGTGCCAGCAGGCTTCAGGGAATTGGCGATACGCAGTATTTT. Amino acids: CASRLQGIGDTQYF.